These T cell receptor beta chains were read from a single sample in a study of OX40 agonist ivuxolimab in advanced cancers. Generated by immunoSEQ multiplex PCR, the TCRdb table keeps only in-frame clones and is missing some. The data contain some 55,000 clones, approximately 91% of them singletons. Sequenced here: CD4+ or CD8+ T cells sorted from blood, sampled in a trial of the OX40 agonist ivuxolimab. These receptors were taken from an adult with an advanced solid tumor such as melanoma, head and neck, liver or kidney cancer. Each CDR3 is given with its conserved first and last residue. Fields, in order: clone size, D gene, J gene, V gene, CDR3 DNA, CDR3 protein. A D gene is named only where the DNA matches it firmly. The size of a clone is reported for some rows only, either as once, few or many, or as a class for expanded clones.

clone size: .; D gene: TRBD1; J gene: TRBJ1-5; V gene: TRBV4-1; CDR3 DNA: TGCGCCAGCAGCCCTAGAGGGGGCGAAAATCAGCCCCAGCATTTT; CDR3 protein: CASSPRGGENQPQHF
clone size: once; D gene: .; J gene: TRBJ1-4; V gene: TRBV5-1; CDR3 DNA: TGCGCCAGCAGCTTGGTTAGGCAGGGATCGGTTGAAAAACTGTTTTTT; CDR3 protein: CASSLVRQGSVEKLFF
clone size: .; D gene: .; J gene: TRBJ2-3; V gene: TRBV2; CDR3 DNA: TGTGCCAGCAGTGAGTTTGATACGCAGTATTTT; CDR3 protein: CASSEFDTQYF
clone size: .; D gene: .; J gene: TRBJ1-2; V gene: TRBV28; CDR3 DNA: TGTGCCAGCAGTTTCGTGGGGTCTGGGGGCACCTTC; CDR3 protein: CASSFVGSGGTF
clone size: .; D gene: .; J gene: TRBJ2-3; V gene: TRBV9; CDR3 DNA: TGTGCCAGCAGCCCGGGGGCGGTGGCGGGGGATACGCAGTATTTT; CDR3 protein: CASSPGAVAGDTQYF
clone size: .; D gene: .; J gene: TRBJ2-7; V gene: TRBV19; CDR3 DNA: TGTGCCAGTAGTAAACTAGACGCTTACGGAGAGCAGTACTTC; CDR3 protein: CASSKLDAYGEQYF
clone size: .; D gene: .; J gene: TRBJ1-1; V gene: TRBV28; CDR3 DNA: TGTGCCAGCAGTTCAAACCCAAACACTGAAGCTTTCTTT; CDR3 protein: CASSSNPNTEAFF
clone size: .; D gene: TRBD2; J gene: TRBJ2-1; V gene: TRBV28; CDR3 DNA: TGTGCCAGCAGTTTAGGACTAGCGGGGGGTAGGGATGAGCAGTTCTTC; CDR3 protein: CASSLGLAGGRDEQFF
clone size: .; D gene: .; J gene: TRBJ2-1; V gene: TRBV7-2; CDR3 DNA: TGTGCCAGCAGCACGACAGGAGAGCAGTTCTTC; CDR3 protein: CASSTTGEQFF
clone size: .; D gene: .; J gene: TRBJ1-6; V gene: TRBV19; CDR3 DNA: TGTGCCAGTACCCCTCTGGACAGAGGTAATTCACCCCTCCACTTT; CDR3 protein: CASTPLDRGNSPLHF
clone size: .; D gene: .; J gene: TRBJ1-2; V gene: TRBV18; CDR3 DNA: TGTGCCAGCTCACCACCTCAGGGGTACTATGGCTACACCTTC; CDR3 protein: CASSPPQGYYGYTF
clone size: .; D gene: .; J gene: TRBJ1-2; V gene: TRBV7-8; CDR3 DNA: TGTGCCAGCAGCCTAGGACAGTTTTACTATGGCTACACCTTC; CDR3 protein: CASSLGQFYYGYTF
clone size: .; D gene: .; J gene: TRBJ2-7; V gene: TRBV2; CDR3 DNA: TGTGCCAGCAGAAGGGCGGGCGAGCAGTACTTC; CDR3 protein: CASRRAGEQYF
clone size: .; D gene: .; J gene: TRBJ2-3; V gene: TRBV7-6; CDR3 DNA: TGTGCCAGCAGCGTTAGCGGTTTCACAGATACGCAGTATTTT; CDR3 protein: CASSVSGFTDTQYF
clone size: .; D gene: TRBD1; J gene: TRBJ2-7; V gene: TRBV18; CDR3 DNA: TGTGCCAGCTCACCGGGACAGGGGGTCTACGAGCAGTACTTC; CDR3 protein: CASSPGQGVYEQYF
clone size: .; D gene: TRBD1; J gene: TRBJ1-2; V gene: TRBV6-1; CDR3 DNA: TGTGCCAGCAGTGAAGAGGGCAGGGGGTATGGCTACACCTTC; CDR3 protein: CASSEEGRGYGYTF
clone size: .; D gene: TRBD1; J gene: TRBJ1-4; V gene: TRBV18; CDR3 DNA: TGTGCCAGCTCACCACAACCGGGACAGGGTGAAAAACTGTTTTTT; CDR3 protein: CASSPQPGQGEKLFF
clone size: .; D gene: TRBD2; J gene: TRBJ2-7; V gene: TRBV6-1; CDR3 DNA: TGTGCCAGCAGTTTGTTGGCGGGAGGGTCCTACGAGCAGTACTTC; CDR3 protein: CASSLLAGGSYEQYF
clone size: .; D gene: TRBD1; J gene: TRBJ2-7; V gene: TRBV29-1; CDR3 DNA: TGCAGCGTTGGGGGACAGCTCTACGAGCAGTACTTC; CDR3 protein: CSVGGQLYEQYF
clone size: .; D gene: .; J gene: TRBJ2-7; V gene: TRBV5-1; CDR3 DNA: TGCGCCAGCAGCCAAAGCCGGGACCCGGCCTACGAGCAGTACTTC; CDR3 protein: CASSQSRDPAYEQYF
clone size: .; D gene: .; J gene: TRBJ2-1; V gene: TRBV19; CDR3 DNA: TGTGCCAGCAAACAGCGGAATGAGCAGTTCTTC; CDR3 protein: CASKQRNEQFF
clone size: .; D gene: .; J gene: TRBJ1-6; V gene: TRBV4-1; CDR3 DNA: TGCGCCAGCAGCCGAGGGGCCCAAGAGAGGCGAAATTCACCCCTCCACTTT; CDR3 protein: CASSRGAQERRNSPLHF
clone size: .; D gene: .; J gene: TRBJ2-5; V gene: TRBV7-2; CDR3 DNA: TGTGCCAGCAGCGTGGTGGGACGGGAGACCCAGTACTTC; CDR3 protein: CASSVVGRETQYF
clone size: once; D gene: TRBD2; J gene: TRBJ2-1; V gene: TRBV7-3; CDR3 DNA: TGTGCCAGCAGCAAGGGGACTAGACACGGAGATGAGCAGTTCTTC; CDR3 protein: CASSKGTRHGDEQFF
clone size: once; D gene: TRBD1; J gene: TRBJ2-1; V gene: TRBV27; CDR3 DNA: TGTGCCAGCAGTCCTCGCCTGCGACAGGGGTTGGATGAGCAGTTCTTC; CDR3 protein: CASSPRLRQGLDEQFF
clone size: .; D gene: .; J gene: TRBJ2-7; V gene: TRBV2; CDR3 DNA: TGTGCCAGCAGTTCCTACAGGGAGCTGGGCGAGCAGTACTTC; CDR3 protein: CASSSYRELGEQYF
clone size: .; D gene: .; J gene: TRBJ2-1; V gene: TRBV28; CDR3 DNA: TGTGCCAGCGCAGACCTTTGGGAGCAGTTCTTC; CDR3 protein: CASADLWEQFF
clone size: .; D gene: .; J gene: TRBJ1-2; V gene: TRBV7-9; CDR3 DNA: TGTGCCAGCAGCTTAGAAGGGGGAGCTAACTATGGCTACACCTTC; CDR3 protein: CASSLEGGANYGYTF
clone size: once; D gene: .; J gene: TRBJ2-2; V gene: TRBV9; CDR3 DNA: TGTGCCAGCAGCAGGGTTACCAACACCGGGGAGCTGTTTTTT; CDR3 protein: CASSRVTNTGELFF
clone size: .; D gene: .; J gene: TRBJ1-3; V gene: TRBV4-1; CDR3 DNA: TGTGCCAGCAGCCAGGGATGGAACTCTGGAAACACCATATATTTT; CDR3 protein: CASSQGWNSGNTIYF
clone size: few; D gene: .; J gene: TRBJ1-2; V gene: TRBV29-1; CDR3 DNA: TGCAGCGACAGCAGGGGAGATAACTATGGCTACACCTTC; CDR3 protein: CSDSRGDNYGYTF
clone size: .; D gene: .; J gene: TRBJ1-4; V gene: TRBV6-6; CDR3 DNA: TGTGCCAGCAGTTACTCGCCGGGCCCTGATAATGAAAAACTGTTTTTT; CDR3 protein: CASSYSPGPDNEKLFF
clone size: .; D gene: TRBD1; J gene: TRBJ1-4; V gene: TRBV6-6; CDR3 DNA: TGTGCCAGCAGTCGGGACAGCCGTAATGAAAAACTGTTTTTT; CDR3 protein: CASSRDSRNEKLFF
clone size: .; D gene: .; J gene: TRBJ1-1; V gene: TRBV19; CDR3 DNA: TGTGCCAGTAGTATAGAGGCTGGAGGAGCTACTGAAGCTTTCTTT; CDR3 protein: CASSIEAGGATEAFF
clone size: .; D gene: TRBD1; J gene: TRBJ2-2; V gene: TRBV6-5; CDR3 DNA: TGTGCCAGCAGTCCTTGGACAGGGGGCACCGGGGAGCTGTTTTTT; CDR3 protein: CASSPWTGGTGELFF
clone size: .; D gene: .; J gene: TRBJ2-5; V gene: TRBV10-3; CDR3 DNA: TGTGCCATCAGTGAGTCAGGCAGGGCAGAGACCCAGTACTTC; CDR3 protein: CAISESGRAETQYF